The following is a T cell receptor beta chain sequence with its context. This clonotype was recorded at least ten times. Its cognate antigen has yet to be identified. One base away there is no much larger clone; base qualities are not given. Stable Graves' hyperthyroidism was defined as no progression to ophthalmopathy during 18 months of follow-up. Hyperthyroidism patients were newly diagnosed, had a disease duration of under 2 months, and were aged 18 to 65 years. Patients with uncontrolled infections, other autoimmune diseases, pregnancy or lactation were excluded. Clinical symptoms, serum thyroxine and TRAb, thyroid ultrasound, and orbital computed tomography formed the basis for the diagnoses. Total RNA was extracted using Trizol reagent, and RNA quality was assessed on an Agilent 2100 Bioanalyzer. The TCR beta CDR3 regions were amplified from RNA transcripts. For the first round of RT-PCR on the TCR CDR3, the HTBI primer set was used together with the Qiagen OneStep RT-PCR kit. Libraries were constructed in a second round of multiplex PCR, after which size selection and purification were performed. Paired-end sequencing of the libraries was performed with 100 bp reads on an Illumina HiSeq2000. On the study's bioinformatics: Raw data were processed with SOAPnuke, discarding reads with adapters, uncalled bases, mean Phred below 15, or no exact constant-primer or identifier match. High-quality paired reads were merged using COPE v1.2.5, and each unique nucleotide sequence was defined as a clonotype. MiTCR v1.1 was used to align the clonotypes against IMGT TRBV, TRBD and TRBJ reference segments. Analysis was restricted to V-J combinations with a frequency above 0.0001, which covered just over 98% of repertoires. A TCS score was defined as the ratio of F50 (clonal expansion) to E x V (chaos), with BLOSUM62-based TCRdist applied between CDR3 peptides within each V-J. Welch's t-statistics and random forest reduced 450 to 600 V-J features to around 14, which were used in a naive Bayes classifier (R e1071). The Morisita-Horn index was used to measure how similar the thyroid and blood repertoires were. TCRdb applied fastp at Q25 and MiXCR to the public reads, then kept only in-frame beta chains. Rows with one shared CDR3 protein collapse into an entry with the most common genes and DNA. The V and J calls reflect TCRdb's pipeline rather than the authors' work. In all, the sample holds 530,000 or so distinct CDR3 sequences, and around 42% of those were seen once. The leading ten clones occupy around 8% of the sample.

The data belong to a study of T cells in Graves' hyperthyroidism and ophthalmopathy (dated by TCRdb to between 2018 and 2021). The study in broad terms: To identify distinguishing TCR V-J signatures, a discovery cohort of about 100 patients was used, comprising roughly 45 with Graves' ophthalmopathy and approximately 58 with stable Graves' hyperthyroidism. An independent validation cohort of about 19 hyperthyroidism patients and over 15 patients who later progressed to ophthalmopathy tested prospective prediction of ophthalmopathy. The approximately 100 discovery patients were randomly divided into training and test sets at a 7:3 ratio. Thyroid tissue and blood T-cell repertoires from roughly six Graves' hyperthyroidism patients were also compared in the study. Following sampling, methimazole starting at 30 mg daily was given to hyperthyroidism patients, and high-dose intravenous methylprednisolone was given to ophthalmopathy patients. According to the paper, TCR Vbeta CDR3 sequencing was carried out on approximately 140 peripheral blood samples, which came from fewer than 50 ophthalmopathy, about 75 hyperthyroidism and about 17 progressor patients.

Beyond this particular receptor, the publication reports: A model built on a 13 V-J signature distinguished ophthalmopathy from stable hyperthyroidism, reaching around 88% sensitivity and under 84% specificity in cross-validation and 80%/75% in testing. No statistical method was used to set the sample size in advance, and investigators knew the group allocation. Most expanded thyroid clonotypes (frequency above 0.001) were also detected in blood, suggesting blood repertoires may reflect thyroid immune responses. During validation, the model predicted progression to ophthalmopathy a median of approximately 7 months ahead of onset, with around 71% sensitivity and less than 85% specificity.

Based on the germline V gene, the CDR1 and CDR2 sequences are ENHRY and SYGVKD. Reading from cysteine to phenylalanine, the CDR3 counts 14 amino acids. Only the CDR3 part of the read is kept: 42 bases, read in frame from the first base. V is pared back by 6 bases and J by 0 bases, with 11 bases lying between the germline termini. Sequencing was carried out using peripheral blood or thyroid tissue (not recorded which). The rearranged segments are TRBV10-3 and TRBJ1-1; the D gene cannot be resolved reliably. The sequence was obtained from a woman between 18 and 30 years old with Graves' hyperthyroidism. In nucleotides, the sequence is TGTGCCATCAGGCCCACGGAACTGAACACTGAAGCTTTCTTT. Translated, this is CAIRPTELNTEAFF.